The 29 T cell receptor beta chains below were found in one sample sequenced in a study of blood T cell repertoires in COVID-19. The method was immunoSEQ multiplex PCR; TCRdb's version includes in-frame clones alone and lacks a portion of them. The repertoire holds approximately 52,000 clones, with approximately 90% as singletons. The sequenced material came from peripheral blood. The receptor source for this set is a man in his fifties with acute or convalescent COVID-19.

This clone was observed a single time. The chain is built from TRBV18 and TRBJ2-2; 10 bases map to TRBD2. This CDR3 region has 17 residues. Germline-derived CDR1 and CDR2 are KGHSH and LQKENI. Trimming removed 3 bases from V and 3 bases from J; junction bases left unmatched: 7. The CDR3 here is CASSPGTLAGHTGELFF. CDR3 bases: TGTGCCAGCTCACCGGGAACACTAGCGGGACACACCGGGGAGCTGTTTTTT.

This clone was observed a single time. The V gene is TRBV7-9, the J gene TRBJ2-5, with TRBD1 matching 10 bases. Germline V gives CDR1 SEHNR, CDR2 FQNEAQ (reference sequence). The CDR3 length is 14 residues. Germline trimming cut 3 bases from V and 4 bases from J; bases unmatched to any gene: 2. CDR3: CASSFRTGGETQYF. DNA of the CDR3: TGTGCCAGCAGCTTCCGGACAGGGGGAGAGACCCAGTACTTC.

The CDR3 region has the DNA TGTGCCAGCAGTTACACAACCGGGACATCATATGGCTACACCTTC. Its translation is CASSYTTGTSYGYTF. V gene TRBV6-6 combines with J gene TRBJ1-2; D is possibly TRBD1 (6 bases). CDR1 and CDR2 (germline): MNHNY, SVGAGI (reference sequence). The CDR3 has 15 amino acids. The V end lost 2 bases, the J end lost 5 bases, and 15 bases lay between the germline ends.

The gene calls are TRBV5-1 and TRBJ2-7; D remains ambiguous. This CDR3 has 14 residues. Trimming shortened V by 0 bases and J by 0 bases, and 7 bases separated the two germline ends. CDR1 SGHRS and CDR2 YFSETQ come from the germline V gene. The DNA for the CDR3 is TGCGCCAGCAGCTTGGTTCCAGACTCCTACGAGCAGTACTTC. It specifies CASSLVPDSYEQYF.

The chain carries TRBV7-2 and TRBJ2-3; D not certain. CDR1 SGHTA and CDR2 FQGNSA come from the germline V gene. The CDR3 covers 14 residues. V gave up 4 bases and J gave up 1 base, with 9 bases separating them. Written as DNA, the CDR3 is TGTGCCAGCAGCTACACTGGAGGCACAGATACGCAGTATTTT. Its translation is CASSYTGGTDTQYF.

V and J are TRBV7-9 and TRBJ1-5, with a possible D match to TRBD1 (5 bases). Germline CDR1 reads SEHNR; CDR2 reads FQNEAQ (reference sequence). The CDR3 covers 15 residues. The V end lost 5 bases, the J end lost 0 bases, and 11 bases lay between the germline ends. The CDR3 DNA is TGTGCCAGCAGCCGCACAGGAGATAGCAATCAGCCCCAGCATTTT. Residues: CASSRTGDSNQPQHF.

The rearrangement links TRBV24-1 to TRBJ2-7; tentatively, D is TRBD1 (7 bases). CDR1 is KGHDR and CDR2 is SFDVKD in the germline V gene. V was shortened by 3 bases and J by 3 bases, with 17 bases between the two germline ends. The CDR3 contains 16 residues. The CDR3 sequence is CATSDTRQGGRYEQYF. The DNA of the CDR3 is TGTGCCACCAGTGATACCAGACAGGGAGGACGCTACGAGCAGTACTTC.

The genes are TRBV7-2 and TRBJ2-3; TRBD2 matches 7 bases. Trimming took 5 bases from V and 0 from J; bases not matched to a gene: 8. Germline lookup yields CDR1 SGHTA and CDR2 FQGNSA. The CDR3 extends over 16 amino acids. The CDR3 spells CASSRSGYSSTDTQYF. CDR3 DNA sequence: TGTGCCAGCAGCCGTAGCGGGTATTCTAGCACAGATACGCAGTATTTT.

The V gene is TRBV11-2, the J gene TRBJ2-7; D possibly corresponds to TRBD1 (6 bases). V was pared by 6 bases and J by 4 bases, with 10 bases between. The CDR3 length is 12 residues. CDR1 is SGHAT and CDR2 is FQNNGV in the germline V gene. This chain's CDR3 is CASSVQGYEQYF. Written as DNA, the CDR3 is TGTGCCAGCAGTGTCCAGGGGTACGAGCAGTACTTC. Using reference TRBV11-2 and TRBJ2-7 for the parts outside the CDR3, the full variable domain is EAGVAQSPRYKIIEKRQSVAFWCNPISGHATLYWYQQILGQGPKLLIQFQNNGVVDDSQLPKDRFSAERLKGVDSTLKIQPAKLEDSAVYLCASSVQGYEQYFGPGTRLTVT.

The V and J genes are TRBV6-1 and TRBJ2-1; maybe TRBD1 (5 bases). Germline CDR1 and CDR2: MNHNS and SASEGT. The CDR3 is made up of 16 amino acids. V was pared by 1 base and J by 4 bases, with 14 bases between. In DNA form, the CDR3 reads TGTGCCAGCAGTGAAGATCTTGGGGCGACGTACAATGAGCAGTTCTTC. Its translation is CASSEDLGATYNEQFF.

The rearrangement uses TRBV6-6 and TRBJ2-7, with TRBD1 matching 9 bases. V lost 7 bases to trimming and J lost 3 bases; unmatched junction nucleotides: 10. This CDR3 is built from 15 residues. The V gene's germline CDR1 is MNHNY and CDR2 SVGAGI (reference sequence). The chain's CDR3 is CASKLRTGADYEQYF. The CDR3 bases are TGTGCCAGCAAACTGAGGACAGGGGCCGACTACGAGCAGTACTTC.

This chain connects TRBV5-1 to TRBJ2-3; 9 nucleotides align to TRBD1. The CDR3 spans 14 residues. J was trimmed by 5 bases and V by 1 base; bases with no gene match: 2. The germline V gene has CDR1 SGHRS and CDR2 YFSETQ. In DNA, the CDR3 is TGCGCCAGCAGCTTGACAGGGGGCAAAGATACGCAGTATTTT. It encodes CASSLTGGKDTQYF.

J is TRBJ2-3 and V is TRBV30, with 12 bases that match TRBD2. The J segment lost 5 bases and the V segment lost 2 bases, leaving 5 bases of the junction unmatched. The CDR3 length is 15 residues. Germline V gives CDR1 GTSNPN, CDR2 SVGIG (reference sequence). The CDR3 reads CAWSSLAGGQDTQYF. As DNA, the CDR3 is TGTGCCTGGAGTTCACTAGCGGGGGGACAAGATACGCAGTATTTT.

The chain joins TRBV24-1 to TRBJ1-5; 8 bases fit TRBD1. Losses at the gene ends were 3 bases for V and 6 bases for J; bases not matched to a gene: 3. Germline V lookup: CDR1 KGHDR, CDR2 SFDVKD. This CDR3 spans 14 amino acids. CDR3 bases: TGTGCCACCAGTGATAACAGGGGGGCTCAGCCCCAGCATTTT. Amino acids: CATSDNRGAQPQHF.

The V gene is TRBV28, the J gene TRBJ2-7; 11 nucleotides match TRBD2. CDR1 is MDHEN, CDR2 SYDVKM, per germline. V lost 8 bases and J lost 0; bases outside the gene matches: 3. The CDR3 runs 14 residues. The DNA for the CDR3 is TGTGCCAGCGATGGACTAGCGGGCTCCTACGAGCAGTACTTC. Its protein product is CASDGLAGSYEQYF.

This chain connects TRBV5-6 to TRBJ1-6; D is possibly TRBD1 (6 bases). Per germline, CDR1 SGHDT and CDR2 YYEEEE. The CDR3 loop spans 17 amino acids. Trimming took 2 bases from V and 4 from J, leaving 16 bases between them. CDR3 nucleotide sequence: TGTGCCAGCAGCTTACAGGGAACAATAGGTTATAATTCACCCCTCCACTTT. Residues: CASSLQGTIGYNSPLHF.

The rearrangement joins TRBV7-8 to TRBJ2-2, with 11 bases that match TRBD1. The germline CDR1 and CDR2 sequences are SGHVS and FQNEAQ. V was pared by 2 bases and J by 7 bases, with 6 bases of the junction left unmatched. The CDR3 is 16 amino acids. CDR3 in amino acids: CASSLKTGTGGGELFF. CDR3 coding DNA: TGTGCCAGCAGCTTAAAGACCGGGACAGGGGGCGGGGAGCTGTTTTTT.

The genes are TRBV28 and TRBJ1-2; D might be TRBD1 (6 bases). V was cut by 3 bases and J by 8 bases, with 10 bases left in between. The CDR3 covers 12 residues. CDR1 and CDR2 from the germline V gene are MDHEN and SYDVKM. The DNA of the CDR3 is TGTGCCAGCAGTTTGGACAGTCGCGGCTACACCTTC. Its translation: CASSLDSRGYTF.

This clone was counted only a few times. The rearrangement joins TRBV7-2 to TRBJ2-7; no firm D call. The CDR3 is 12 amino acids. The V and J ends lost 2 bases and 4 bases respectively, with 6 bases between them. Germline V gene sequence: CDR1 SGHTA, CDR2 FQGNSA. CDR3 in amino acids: CASSLNSYEQYF. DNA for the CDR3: TGTGCCAGCAGCTTAAACTCTTACGAGCAGTACTTC. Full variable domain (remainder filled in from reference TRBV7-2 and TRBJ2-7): GAGVSQSPSNKVTEKGKDVELRCDPISGHTALYWYRQSLGQGLEFLIYFQGNSAPDKSGLPSDRFSAERTGGSVSTLTIQRTQQEDSAVYLCASSLNSYEQYFGPGTRLTVT.

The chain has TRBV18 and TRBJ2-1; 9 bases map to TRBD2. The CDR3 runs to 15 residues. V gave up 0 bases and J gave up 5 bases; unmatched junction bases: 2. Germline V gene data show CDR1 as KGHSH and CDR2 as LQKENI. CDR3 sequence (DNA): TGTGCCAGCTCACCACCTGCGGGGGGGGACAATGAGCAGTTCTTC. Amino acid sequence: CASSPPAGGDNEQFF.

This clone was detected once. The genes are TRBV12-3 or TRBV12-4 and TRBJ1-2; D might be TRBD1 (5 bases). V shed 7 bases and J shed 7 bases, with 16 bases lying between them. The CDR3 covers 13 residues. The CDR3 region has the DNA TGTGCCAGCATCTTTCTTGGGGGGGGTGGCTACACCTTC. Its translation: CASIFLGGGGYTF.

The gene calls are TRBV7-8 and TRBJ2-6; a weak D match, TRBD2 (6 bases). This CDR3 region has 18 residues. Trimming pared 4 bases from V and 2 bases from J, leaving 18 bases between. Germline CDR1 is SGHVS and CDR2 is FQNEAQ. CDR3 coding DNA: TGTGCCAGCAGCTCCACCCCCGTTGCGGGAACTGGGGCCAACGTCCTGACTTTC. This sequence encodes CASSSTPVAGTGANVLTF.

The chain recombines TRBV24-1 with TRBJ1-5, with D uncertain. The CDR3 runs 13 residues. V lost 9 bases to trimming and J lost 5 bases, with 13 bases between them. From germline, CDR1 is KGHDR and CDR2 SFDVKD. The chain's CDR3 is CATARGVHQPQHF. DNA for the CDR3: TGTGCCACCGCCCGCGGGGTTCATCAGCCCCAGCATTTT.

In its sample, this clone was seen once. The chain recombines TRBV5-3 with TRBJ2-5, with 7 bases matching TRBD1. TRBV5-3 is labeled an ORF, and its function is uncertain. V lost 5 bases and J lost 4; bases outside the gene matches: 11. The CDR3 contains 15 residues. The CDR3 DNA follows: TGTGCCAGAAGATCGCCTAGACAGGGTAGAGAGACCCAGTACTTC. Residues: CARRSPRQGRETQYF.

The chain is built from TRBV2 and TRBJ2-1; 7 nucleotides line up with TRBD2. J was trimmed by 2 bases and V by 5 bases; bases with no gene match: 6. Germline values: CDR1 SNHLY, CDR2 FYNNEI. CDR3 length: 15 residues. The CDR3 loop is CASSRSGTTYNEQFF. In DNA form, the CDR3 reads TGTGCCAGCAGTCGAAGCGGGACTACCTACAATGAGCAGTTCTTC.

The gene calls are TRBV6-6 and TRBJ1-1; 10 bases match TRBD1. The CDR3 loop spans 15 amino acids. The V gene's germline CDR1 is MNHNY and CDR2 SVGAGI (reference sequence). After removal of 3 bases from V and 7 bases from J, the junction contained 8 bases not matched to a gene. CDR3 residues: CASSYPGTGESEAFF. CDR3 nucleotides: TGTGCCAGCAGTTATCCCGGGACAGGGGAAAGTGAAGCTTTCTTT.

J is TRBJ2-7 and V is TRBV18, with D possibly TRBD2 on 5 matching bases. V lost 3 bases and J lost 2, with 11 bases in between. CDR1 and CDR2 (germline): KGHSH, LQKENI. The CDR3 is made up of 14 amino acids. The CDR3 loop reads CASSPRGAPYEQYF. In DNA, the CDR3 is TGTGCCAGCTCACCCCGGGGAGCGCCCTACGAGCAGTACTTC.

CDR3 loop: CSVEPGGVGTEAFF. CDR3 sequence (DNA): TGCAGCGTTGAACCAGGGGGTGTGGGAACTGAAGCTTTCTTT. This sequence joins TRBV29-1 and TRBJ1-1, with TRBD1 matching over 7 bases. Germline CDR1 is SQVTM and CDR2 is ANQGSEA. V trimming: 2 bases; J trimming: 5 bases; junction bases outside the gene matches: 8. The CDR3 length is 14 residues.

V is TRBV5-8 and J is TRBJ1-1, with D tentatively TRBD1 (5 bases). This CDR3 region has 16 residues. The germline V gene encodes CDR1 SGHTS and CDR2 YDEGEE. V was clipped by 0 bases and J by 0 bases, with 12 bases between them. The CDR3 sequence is CASSLGLQGVNTEAFF. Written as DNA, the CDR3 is TGTGCCAGCAGCTTGGGTCTCCAGGGCGTGAACACTGAAGCTTTCTTT.